The present TCR beta chain was sequenced within a study of T cell responses to AZD1222 COVID-19 vaccine (dated by TCRdb to the early 2020s). With regard to the full study: TCR sequencing covered some 250 trial participants: 200 to 220 given two doses of AZD1222 and about 26 given two doses of MenACWY control vaccine. Enrollment into the trials was organized by age into subgroups of 18-55, 56-69 and 70-plus years, and those subgroups contained roughly 140, 27 and 60 TCR-sequenced participants, respectively. The research as a whole found: Because no day 14 peak-response samples were available, repertoires were characterized only after the peak T cell response. In the small 56-69-year group, the increase in depth fell short of significance, most likely because of low power. Vaccine-associated CD4 TCRs spanned the whole spike protein, with dominant responses in regions 160-218 and 743-854. Reportedly, almost half of the unique spike-specific TCRs recognized epitopes lying outside the regions that are mutated in the B.1.351 and B.1.1.7 variants. Conclusions about previously exposed vaccinees are limited, since just 5 or 6 AZD1222 recipients were seropositive for SARS-CoV-2 at baseline. After two AZD1222 doses, spike-specific TCR breadth and depth were significantly higher than at day 0 and than in MenACWY recipients. Participants were mostly white British and included more females than males, and it was suggested by the authors that clonal diversity may have been underestimated.

V is reduced by 5 bases and J by 4 bases, leaving a spacing of 17 bases between them. As encoded in the germline V gene (reference sequence), CDR1 is SEHNR while CDR2 is FQNEAQ. The CDR3 goes from the cysteine to the phenylalanine over 15 residues. Here the CDR3 DNA is all that survives: 45 bases in frame from base 1. To note about this clone: Its binding antigen is unknown. Per-base qualities were not stored, and no clone one base away is much larger.

The CDR3 regions of human TCRbeta chains were analyzed by immunosequencing. The study's processing was this. TCRs in the repertoires were compared against a reference library of SARS-CoV-2-specific TCRs that had been generated with the MIRA antigen-specificity platform. Breadth was defined as the fraction of unique TCRs that were SARS-CoV-2-associated. Depth was defined as the fraction of total T cells that were SARS-CoV-2-associated. Each spike-specific TCR was assigned to its reactive spike region and to a CD4 or CD8 class using the MIRA data. Log10-transformed breadth and depth values were compared by one-way ANOVA with Sidak's multiple comparisons tests. As stored in TCRdb, this immuneACCESS dataset retains in-frame rearrangements with V and J assigned. A fraction of the clones does not appear; measured against another copy, unresolved V genes explain less than half of the discrepancy, and the remainder lacks a known reason. Clone size and the V and J calls come from that table; the DNA yielded D and trimming. The sample data list approximately 170,000 clones, and 70% to 90% of these were observed just once. The leading ten clones occupy around 10% of the sample.

In light of the paper, this sample's time point label describes: about 28 days (+/-7) after the second vaccine dose. Because spike-specific TCR depth and breadth did not differ between the two schedules, AZD1222 recipients who got a second dose at roughly 4 weeks were pooled with those who got a second dose at roughly 12 weeks. The vaccinee samples were drawn from two UK trials, COV001 and COV002, one of which was a single-blind randomized controlled phase 2/3 trial testing AZD1222 (ChAdOx1 nCoV-19) in healthy adults. For TCRbeta chain sequencing, PBMC samples were collected from trial participants at day 0 and at day 28 after the second dose.

This material consisted of peripheral blood, taken 28 days after the second AZD1222 dose. Recombination linked TRBV7-9 to TRBJ1-2; a tentative D match to TRBD1 spans 5 bases. This TCR derives from an adult who received the AZD1222 COVID-19 vaccine. The CDR3: CASSPSGGMGYGYTF. The DNA is as follows: TGTGCCAGCAGCCCGAGCGGGGGAATGGGCTATGGCTACACCTTC.